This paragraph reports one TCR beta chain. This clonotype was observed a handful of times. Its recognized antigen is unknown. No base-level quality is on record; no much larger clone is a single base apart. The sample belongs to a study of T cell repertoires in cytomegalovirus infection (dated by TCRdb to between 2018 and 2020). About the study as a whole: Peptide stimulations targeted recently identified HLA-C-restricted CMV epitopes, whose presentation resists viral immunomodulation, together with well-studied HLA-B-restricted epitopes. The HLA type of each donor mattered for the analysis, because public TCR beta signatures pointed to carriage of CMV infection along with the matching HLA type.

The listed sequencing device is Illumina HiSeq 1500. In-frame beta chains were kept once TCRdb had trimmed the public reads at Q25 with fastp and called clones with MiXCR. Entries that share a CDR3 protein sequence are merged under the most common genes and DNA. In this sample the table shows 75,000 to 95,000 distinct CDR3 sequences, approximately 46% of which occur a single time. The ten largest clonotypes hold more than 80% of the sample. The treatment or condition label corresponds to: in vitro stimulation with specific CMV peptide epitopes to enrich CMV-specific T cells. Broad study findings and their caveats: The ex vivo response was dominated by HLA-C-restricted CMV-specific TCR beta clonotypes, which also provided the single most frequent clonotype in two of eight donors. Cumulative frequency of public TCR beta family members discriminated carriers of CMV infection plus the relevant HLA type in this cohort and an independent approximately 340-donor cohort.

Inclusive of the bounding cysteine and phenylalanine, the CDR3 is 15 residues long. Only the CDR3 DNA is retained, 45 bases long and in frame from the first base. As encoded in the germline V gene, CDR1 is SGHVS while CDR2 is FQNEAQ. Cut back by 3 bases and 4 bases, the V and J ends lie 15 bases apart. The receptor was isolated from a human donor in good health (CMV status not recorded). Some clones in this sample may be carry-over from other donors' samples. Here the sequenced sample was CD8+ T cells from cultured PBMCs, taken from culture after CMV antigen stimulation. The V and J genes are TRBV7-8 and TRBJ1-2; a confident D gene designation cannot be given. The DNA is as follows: TGTGCCAGCAGCTTCCTCGACGGGATCGCCTATGGCTACACCTTC. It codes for CASSFLDGIAYGYTF.